Described below is a single TCR beta chain sequence and its context. The data stem from a study of blood T cells in healthy people across ages. Trimming pared 6 bases from V and 0 bases from J, leaving 17 bases between. Germline V CDR1 and CDR2: MNHEY, SVGAGI. The length of the CDR3 is 16 residues. The second PCR ran about 6 to 11 cycles with a sample-barcoded 5' primer and J-beta primers. Sequencing recovered at least 2.5 million CDR3-containing paired-end reads from each sample. TCRdb used MiXCR to reprocess the 5' RACE reads, holding one entry per CDR3 protein. The repertoire holds 1.5 million to 2 million distinct CDR3 sequences, with around half as singletons. The amount of total RNA extracted per sample was at least 6 micrograms.

The V gene is TRBV6-5, the J gene TRBJ1-2; a weak D match, TRBD1 (6 bases). This receptor was identified in a woman in her thirties or forties in good health. The sample consisted of blood. This chain's CDR3 is CASSKKQGLANYGYTF. As DNA, the CDR3 is TGTGCCAGCAGCAAAAAACAGGGTTTGGCTAACTATGGCTACACCTTC.